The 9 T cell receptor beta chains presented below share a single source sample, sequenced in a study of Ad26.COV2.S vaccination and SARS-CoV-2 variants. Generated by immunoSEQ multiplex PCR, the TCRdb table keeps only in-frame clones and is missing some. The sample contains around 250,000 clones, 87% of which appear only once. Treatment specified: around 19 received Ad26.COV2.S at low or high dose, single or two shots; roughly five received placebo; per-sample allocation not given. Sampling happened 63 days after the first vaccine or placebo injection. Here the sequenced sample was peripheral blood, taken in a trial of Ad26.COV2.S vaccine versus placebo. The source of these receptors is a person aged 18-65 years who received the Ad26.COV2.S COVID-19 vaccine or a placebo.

This CDR3 is CASSEIHSSYNEQFF. In DNA, the CDR3 is TGTGCCAGCAGTGAAATCCATAGCTCCTACAATGAGCAGTTCTTC. V usage is TRBV6-4 and J usage is TRBJ2-1; D gene unclear. This CDR3 comprises 15 residues. Trimming removed 3 bases from V and 0 bases from J, with 9 bases in between. CDR1 is MRHNA, CDR2 SNTAGT, per germline.

CDR3 bases: TGTGCCAGCAGCTCCCGGACAGGGGGGGAGTGGGAGCAGTACGTC. This codes for CASSSRTGGEWEQYV. The gene calls are TRBV13 and TRBJ2-7; 10 bases fit TRBD1. Germline lookup yields CDR1 PRHDT and CDR2 FYEKMQ (reference sequence). V dropped 4 bases and J dropped 7; count of bases not matched to a gene: 10. There are 15 residues in the CDR3.

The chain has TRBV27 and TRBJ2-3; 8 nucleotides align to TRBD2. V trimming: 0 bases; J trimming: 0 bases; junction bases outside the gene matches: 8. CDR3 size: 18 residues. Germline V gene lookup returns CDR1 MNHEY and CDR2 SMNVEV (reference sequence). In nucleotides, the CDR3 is TGTGCCAGCAGTTTATCGGACGAACTAGCGGAAAGCACAGATACGCAGTATTTT. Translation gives CASSLSDELAESTDTQYF.

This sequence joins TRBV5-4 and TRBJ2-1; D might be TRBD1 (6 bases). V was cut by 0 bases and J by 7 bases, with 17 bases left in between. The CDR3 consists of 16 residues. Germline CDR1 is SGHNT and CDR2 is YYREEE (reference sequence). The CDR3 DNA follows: TGTGCCAGCAGCTTGGGAGGTGGGGGCCCGGGAAATGAGCAGTTCTTC. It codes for CASSLGGGGPGNEQFF.

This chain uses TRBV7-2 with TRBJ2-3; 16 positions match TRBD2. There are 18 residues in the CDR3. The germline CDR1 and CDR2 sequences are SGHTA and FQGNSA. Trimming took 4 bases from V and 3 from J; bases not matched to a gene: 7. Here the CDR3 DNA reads TGTGCCAGCAGCTCTCCGGGACTAGCGGGGGGGCCAACAGATACGCAGTATTTT. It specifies CASSSPGLAGGPTDTQYF.

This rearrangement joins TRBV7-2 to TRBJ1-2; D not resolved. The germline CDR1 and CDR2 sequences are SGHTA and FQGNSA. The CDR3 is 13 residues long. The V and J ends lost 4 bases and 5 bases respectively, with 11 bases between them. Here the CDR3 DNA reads TGTGCCAGCAGCTCCCGGCCCCTTTATGGCTACACCTTC. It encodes CASSSRPLYGYTF.

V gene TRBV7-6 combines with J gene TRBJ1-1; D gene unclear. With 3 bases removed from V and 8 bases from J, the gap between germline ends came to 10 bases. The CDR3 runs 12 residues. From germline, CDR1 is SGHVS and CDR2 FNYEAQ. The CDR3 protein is CASSFVGGEAFF. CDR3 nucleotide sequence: TGTGCCAGCAGCTTCGTCGGCGGAGAAGCTTTCTTT. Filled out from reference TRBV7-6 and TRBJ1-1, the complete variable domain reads GAGVSQSPRYKVTKRGQDVALRCDPISGHVSLYWYRQALGQGPEFLTYFNYEAQQDKSGLPNDRFSAERPEGSISTLTIQRTEQRDSAMYRCASSFVGGEAFFGQGTRLTVV.

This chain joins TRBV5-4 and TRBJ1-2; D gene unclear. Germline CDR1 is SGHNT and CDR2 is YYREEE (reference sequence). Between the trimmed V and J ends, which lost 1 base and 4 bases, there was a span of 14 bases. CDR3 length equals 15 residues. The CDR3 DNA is TGTGCCAGCAGCTTGTTGGCCGATCTGAGCTATGGCTACACCTTC. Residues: CASSLLADLSYGYTF.

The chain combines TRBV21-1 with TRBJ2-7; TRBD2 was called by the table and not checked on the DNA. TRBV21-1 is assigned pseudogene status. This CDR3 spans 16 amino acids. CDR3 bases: TGTGCCAGCAGCAAAGGGCACGGCAGCGCGGACTACGAGCAGTACGTC. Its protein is CASSKGHGSADYEQYV.